The source of this T cell receptor beta chain is a study of CD8 T cells in ankylosing spondylitis. TCRdb called the 5' RACE reads again in MiXCR, with one record for every CDR3 protein. The table has 160,000 or so distinct CDR3 sequences, around a tenth seen once. Germline assignment: CDR1 SGDLS and CDR2 YYNGEE. With 0 bases clipped from V and 2 bases from J, the junction kept 2 bases outside the gene matches. The CDR3 runs 15 residues. The receptor was isolated from a female donor with ankylosing spondylitis or in good health (not recorded which). The chain has TRBV9 and TRBJ2-7; 10 bases are a match to TRBD2. Sample: blood, either unsorted or a sorted T cell fraction (not recorded which). This CDR3 is CASSVGGTSAYEQYF. CDR3 DNA sequence: TGTGCCAGCAGCGTAGGCGGGACTAGCGCCTACGAGCAGTACTTC.